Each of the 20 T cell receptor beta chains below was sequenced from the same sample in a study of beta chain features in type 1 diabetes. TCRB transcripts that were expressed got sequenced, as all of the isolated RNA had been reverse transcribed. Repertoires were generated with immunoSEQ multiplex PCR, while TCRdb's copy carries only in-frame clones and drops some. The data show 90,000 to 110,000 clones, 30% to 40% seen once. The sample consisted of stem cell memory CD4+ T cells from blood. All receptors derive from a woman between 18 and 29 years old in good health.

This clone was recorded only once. In nucleotides, the CDR3 is TGTGCCAGCAGCTTACTAGCGGGAGCTTTGTACGAGCAGTACTTC. This encodes CASSLLAGALYEQYF. The chain links TRBV7-9 to TRBJ2-7, with TRBD2 identical over 10 bases. Per germline, CDR1 SEHNR and CDR2 FQNEAQ (reference sequence). This CDR3 is 15 amino acids long. V dropped 2 bases and J dropped 4; count of bases not matched to a gene: 5.

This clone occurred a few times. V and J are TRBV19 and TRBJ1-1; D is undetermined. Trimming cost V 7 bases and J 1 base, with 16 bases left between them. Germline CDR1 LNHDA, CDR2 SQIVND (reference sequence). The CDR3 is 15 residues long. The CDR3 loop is CASIRRGPPNTEAFF. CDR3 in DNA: TGTGCCAGTATTCGCCGCGGGCCGCCGAACACTGAAGCTTTCTTT.

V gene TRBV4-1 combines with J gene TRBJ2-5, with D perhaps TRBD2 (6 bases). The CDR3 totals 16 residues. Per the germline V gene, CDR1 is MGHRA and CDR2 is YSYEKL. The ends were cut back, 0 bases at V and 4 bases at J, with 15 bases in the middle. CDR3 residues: CASSQDSLAARETQYF. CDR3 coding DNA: TGCGCCAGCAGCCAAGATTCACTAGCAGCTCGAGAGACCCAGTACTTC.

The CDR3: CASSSGIGYTF. The CDR3 DNA is TGTGCCAGCAGTTCGGGGATAGGCTACACCTTC. The rearrangement joins TRBV27 to TRBJ1-2; D ambiguous. Trimming removed 4 bases at V and 8 bases at J, with 8 bases between. The CDR3 length is 11 residues. Germline V gene lookup returns CDR1 MNHEY and CDR2 SMNVEV (reference sequence).

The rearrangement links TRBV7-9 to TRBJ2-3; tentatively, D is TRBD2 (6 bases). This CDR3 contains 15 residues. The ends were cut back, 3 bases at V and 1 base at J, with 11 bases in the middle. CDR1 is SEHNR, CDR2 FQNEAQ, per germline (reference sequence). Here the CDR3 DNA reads TGTGCCAGCAGCTTCAGCGGGTTCCGCACAGATACGCAGTATTTT. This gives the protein CASSFSGFRTDTQYF.

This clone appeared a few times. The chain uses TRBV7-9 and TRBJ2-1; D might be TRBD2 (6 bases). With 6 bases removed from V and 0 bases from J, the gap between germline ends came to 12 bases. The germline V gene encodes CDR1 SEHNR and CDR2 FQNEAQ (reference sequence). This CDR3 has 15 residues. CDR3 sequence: CASRSLAVSYNEQFF. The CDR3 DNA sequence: TGTGCCAGCAGGAGCTTAGCGGTCTCCTACAATGAGCAGTTCTTC.

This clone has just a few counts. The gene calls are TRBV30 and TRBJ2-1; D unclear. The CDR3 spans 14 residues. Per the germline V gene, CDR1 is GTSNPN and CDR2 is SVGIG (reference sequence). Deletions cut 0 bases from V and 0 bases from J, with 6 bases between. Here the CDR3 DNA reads TGTGCCTGGAGTGTACGCAGCTCCTACAATGAGCAGTTCTTC. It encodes CAWSVRSSYNEQFF. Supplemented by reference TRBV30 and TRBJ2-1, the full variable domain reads SQTIHQWPATLVQPVGSPLSLECTVEGTSNPNLYWYRQAAGRGLQLLFYSVGIGQISSEVPQNLSASRPQDRQFILSSKKLLLSDSGFYLCAWSVRSSYNEQFFGPGTRLTVL.

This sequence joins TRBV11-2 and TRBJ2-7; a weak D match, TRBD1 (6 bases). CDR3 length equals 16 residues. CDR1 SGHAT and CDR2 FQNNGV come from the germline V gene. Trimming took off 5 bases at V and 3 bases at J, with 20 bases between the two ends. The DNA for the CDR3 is TGTGCCAGCAGCCCGACGGACTTGGACAGTAACTACGAGCAGTACTTC. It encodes CASSPTDLDSNYEQYF.

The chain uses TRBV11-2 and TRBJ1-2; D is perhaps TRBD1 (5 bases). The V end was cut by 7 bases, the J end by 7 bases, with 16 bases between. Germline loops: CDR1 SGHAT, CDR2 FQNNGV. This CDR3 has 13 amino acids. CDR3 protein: CASNSVQGRGYTF. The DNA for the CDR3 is TGTGCCAGCAACTCTGTCCAGGGTCGTGGCTACACCTTC.

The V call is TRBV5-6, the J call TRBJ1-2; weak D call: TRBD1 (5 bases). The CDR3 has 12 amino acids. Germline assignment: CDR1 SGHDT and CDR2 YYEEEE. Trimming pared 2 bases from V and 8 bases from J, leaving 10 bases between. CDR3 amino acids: CASSLWGRGYTF. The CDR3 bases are TGTGCCAGCAGCTTATGGGGCAGAGGCTACACCTTC.

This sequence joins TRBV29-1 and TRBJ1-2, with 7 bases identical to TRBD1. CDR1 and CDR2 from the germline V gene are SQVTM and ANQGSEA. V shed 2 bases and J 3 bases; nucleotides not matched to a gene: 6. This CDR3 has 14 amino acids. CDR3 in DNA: TGCAGCGTTGAAAAACAGGGGAAGCACTATGGCTACACCTTC. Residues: CSVEKQGKHYGYTF.

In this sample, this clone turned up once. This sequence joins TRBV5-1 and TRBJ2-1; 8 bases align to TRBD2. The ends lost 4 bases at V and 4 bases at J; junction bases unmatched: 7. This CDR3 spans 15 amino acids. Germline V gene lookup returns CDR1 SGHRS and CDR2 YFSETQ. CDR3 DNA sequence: TGCGCCAGCAGCCCTCCCGAGCGGGAGTACAATGAGCAGTTCTTC. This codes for CASSPPEREYNEQFF.

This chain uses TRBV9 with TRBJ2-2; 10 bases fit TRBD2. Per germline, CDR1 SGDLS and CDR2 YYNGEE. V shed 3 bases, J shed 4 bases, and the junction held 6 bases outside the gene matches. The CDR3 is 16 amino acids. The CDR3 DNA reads TGTGCCAGCAGCGGGGGAGCGGGAGGGCCCACCGGGGAGCTGTTTTTT. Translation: CASSGGAGGPTGELFF.

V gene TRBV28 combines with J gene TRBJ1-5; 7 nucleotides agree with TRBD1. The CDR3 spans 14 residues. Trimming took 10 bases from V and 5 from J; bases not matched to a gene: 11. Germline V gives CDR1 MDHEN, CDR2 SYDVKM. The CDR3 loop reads CATFVTGRHQPQHF. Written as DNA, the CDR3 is TGTGCCACCTTTGTGACAGGGCGCCATCAGCCCCAGCATTTT. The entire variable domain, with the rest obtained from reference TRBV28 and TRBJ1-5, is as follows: DVKVTQSSRYLVKRTGEKVFLECVQDMDHENMFWYRQDPGLGLRLIYFSYDVKMKEKGDIPEGYSVSREKKERFSLILESASTNQTSMYLCATFVTGRHQPQHFGDGTRLSIL.

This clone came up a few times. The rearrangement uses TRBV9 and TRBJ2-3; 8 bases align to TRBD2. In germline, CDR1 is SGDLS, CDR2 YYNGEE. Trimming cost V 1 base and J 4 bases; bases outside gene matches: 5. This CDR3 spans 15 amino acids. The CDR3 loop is CASSVLLAGSDTQYF. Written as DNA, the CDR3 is TGTGCCAGCAGCGTACTCCTAGCGGGCTCAGATACGCAGTATTTT.

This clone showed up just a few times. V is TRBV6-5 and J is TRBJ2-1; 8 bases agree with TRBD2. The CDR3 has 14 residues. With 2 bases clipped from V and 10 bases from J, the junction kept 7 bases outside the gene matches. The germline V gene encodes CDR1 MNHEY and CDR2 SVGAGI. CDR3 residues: CASSYTIAGSEQFF. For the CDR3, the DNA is TGTGCCAGCAGTTACACTATAGCGGGAAGCGAGCAGTTCTTC.

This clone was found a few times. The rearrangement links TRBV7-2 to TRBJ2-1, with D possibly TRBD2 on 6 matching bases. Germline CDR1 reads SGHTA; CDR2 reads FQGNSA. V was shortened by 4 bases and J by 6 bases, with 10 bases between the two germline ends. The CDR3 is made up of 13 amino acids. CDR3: CASSWDWPNEQFF. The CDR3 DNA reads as TGTGCCAGCAGCTGGGACTGGCCCAATGAGCAGTTCTTC. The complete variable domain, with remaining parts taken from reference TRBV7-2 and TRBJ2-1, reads GAGVSQSPSNKVTEKGKDVELRCDPISGHTALYWYRQSLGQGLEFLIYFQGNSAPDKSGLPSDRFSAERTGGSVSTLTIQRTQQEDSAVYLCASSWDWPNEQFFGPGTRLTVL.

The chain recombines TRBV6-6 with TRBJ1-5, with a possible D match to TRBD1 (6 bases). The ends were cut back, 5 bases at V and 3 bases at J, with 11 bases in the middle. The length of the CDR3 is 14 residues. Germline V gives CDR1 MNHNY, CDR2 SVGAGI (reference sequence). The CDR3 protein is CASSGGLHNQPQHF. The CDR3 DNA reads TGTGCCAGCAGTGGGGGCCTCCACAATCAGCCCCAGCATTTT.

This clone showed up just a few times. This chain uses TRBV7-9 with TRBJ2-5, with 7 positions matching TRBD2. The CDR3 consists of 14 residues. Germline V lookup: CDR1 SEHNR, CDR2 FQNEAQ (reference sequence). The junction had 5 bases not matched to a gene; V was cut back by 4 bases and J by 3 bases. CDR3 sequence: CASSWRLAEETQYF. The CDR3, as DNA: TGTGCCAGCAGCTGGAGACTAGCAGAAGAGACCCAGTACTTC.

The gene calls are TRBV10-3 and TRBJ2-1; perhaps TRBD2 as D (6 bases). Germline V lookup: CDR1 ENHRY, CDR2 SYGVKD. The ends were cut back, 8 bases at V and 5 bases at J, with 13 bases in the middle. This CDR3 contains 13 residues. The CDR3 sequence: CAIQEGQDNEQFF. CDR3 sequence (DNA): TGTGCCATCCAGGAGGGTCAGGACAATGAGCAGTTCTTC.